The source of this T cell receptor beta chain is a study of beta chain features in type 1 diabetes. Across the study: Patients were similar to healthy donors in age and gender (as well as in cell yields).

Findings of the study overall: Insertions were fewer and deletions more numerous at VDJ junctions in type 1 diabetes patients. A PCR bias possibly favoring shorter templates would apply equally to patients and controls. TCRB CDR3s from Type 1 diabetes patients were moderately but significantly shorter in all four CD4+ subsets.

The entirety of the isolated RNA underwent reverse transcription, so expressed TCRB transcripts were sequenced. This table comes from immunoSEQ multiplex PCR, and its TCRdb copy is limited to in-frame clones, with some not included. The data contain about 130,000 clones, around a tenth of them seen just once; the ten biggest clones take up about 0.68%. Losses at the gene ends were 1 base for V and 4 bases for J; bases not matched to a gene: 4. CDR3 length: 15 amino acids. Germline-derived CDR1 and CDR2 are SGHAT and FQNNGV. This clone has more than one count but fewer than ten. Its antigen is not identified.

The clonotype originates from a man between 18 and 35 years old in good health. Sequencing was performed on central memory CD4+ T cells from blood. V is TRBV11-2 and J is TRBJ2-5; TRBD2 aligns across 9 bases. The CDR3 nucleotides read TGTGCCAGCAGCTTAGGTGGCGGGGGGGCAGAGACCCAGTACTTC. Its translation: CASSLGGGGAETQYF.